This T cell receptor (beta chain) was sequenced during a study of cytomegalovirus exposure and HLA in healthy donors. Broader study findings: Trimming of TCR beta V- and J-genes showed a link, identified in a later analysis, to a missense DCLRE1C variant. HLA alleles showed associations with 16,951 TCR beta sequences in a later analysis, at a 0.05 false discovery rate.

Germline V CDR1 and CDR2: SGHRS, YFSETQ. Trimming took 4 bases from V and 4 from J; bases not matched to a gene: 7. The CDR3 runs to 15 residues. As concerns this clone: Antigen specificity is unknown.

Participants comprised healthy donors of bone marrow. The PCR used 60 Vbeta and 13 Jbeta primers. In the source study's methods: Approximately 78 million unique TCR beta chains, roughly 11 million of them shared, were counted by a later analysis. The method was immunoSEQ multiplex PCR; TCRdb's version includes in-frame clones alone and lacks a portion of them. The V and J calls and clone size come from that table; D and trimming were worked out from the DNA. The sample shows around 120,000 clones, about 80% of them seen only once. The V gene is TRBV5-1, the J gene TRBJ2-7; 11 bases fit TRBD1. Sequencing was performed on PBMCs. The clonotype originates from a female donor in good health and CMV-seropositive. This CDR3 reads CASSPGGQGVYEQYF. CDR3 coding DNA: TGCGCCAGCAGCCCGGGGGGACAGGGGGTTTACGAGCAGTACTTC.